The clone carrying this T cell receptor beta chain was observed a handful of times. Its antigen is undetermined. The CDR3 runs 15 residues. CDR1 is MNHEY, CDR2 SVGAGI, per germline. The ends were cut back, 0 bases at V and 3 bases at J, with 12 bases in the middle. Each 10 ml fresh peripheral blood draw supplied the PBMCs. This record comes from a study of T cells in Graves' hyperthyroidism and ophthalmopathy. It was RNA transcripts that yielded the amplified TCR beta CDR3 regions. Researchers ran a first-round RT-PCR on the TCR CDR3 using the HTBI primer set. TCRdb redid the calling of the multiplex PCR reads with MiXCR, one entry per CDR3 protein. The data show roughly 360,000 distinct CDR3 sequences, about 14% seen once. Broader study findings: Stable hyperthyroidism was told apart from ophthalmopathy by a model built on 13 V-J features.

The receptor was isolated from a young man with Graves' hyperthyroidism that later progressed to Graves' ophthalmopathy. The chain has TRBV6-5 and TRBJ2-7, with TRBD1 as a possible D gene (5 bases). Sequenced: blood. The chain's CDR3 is CASSYSQDASYEQYF. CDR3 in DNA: TGTGCCAGCAGTTACTCACAGGACGCAAGCTACGAGCAGTACTTC.